A selection of T cell receptor beta chains follows, all from one sample in a study of CD8 T cells in ankylosing spondylitis. TCRdb recomputed calls from the 5' RACE reads with MiXCR, one row per CDR3 protein. Here the sample spans 200,000 to 250,000 distinct CDR3 sequences, 18% being singletons. Material for sequencing was blood, either unsorted or a sorted T cell fraction (not recorded which). The receptors originated from a male donor with ankylosing spondylitis. CDR3s include the opening cysteine and the closing phenylalanine or tryptophan. The D gene is left open where the match is weak. Size is omitted from some rows. Given values are once, few, many or a class for expanded clones.

clone_size,d_call,v_call,j_call,cdr3_aa,cdr3_nt
many,.,TRBV4-1,TRBJ2-1,CASSQVRTNNEQFF,TGCGCCAGCAGCCAAGTTAGGACCAACAATGAGCAGTTCTTC
.,TRBD1,TRBV18,TRBJ2-1,CASSPAAAGGFLDEQFF,TGTGCCAGCTCACCAGCAGCGGCAGGGGGATTTCTCGATGAGCAGTTCTTC
.,TRBD1,TRBV7-9,TRBJ2-2,CASSTWTGPNTGELFF,TGTGCCAGCAGCACCTGGACAGGACCGAACACCGGGGAGCTGTTTTTT
few,TRBD1,TRBV9,TRBJ2-7,CASSPGTGYFEQYF,TGTGCCAGCAGCCCAGGGACAGGGTATTTCGAGCAGTACTTC
.,TRBD1,TRBV6-1,TRBJ2-7,CASSTGGFSYEQYF,TGTGCCAGCAGCACAGGGGGCTTCTCCTACGAGCAGTACTTC
few,TRBD1,TRBV7-6,TRBJ2-7,CASSSGTGHTRYEQYF,TGTGCCAGCAGCTCCGGGACAGGCCACACAAGATACGAGCAGTACTTC
.,.,TRBV28,TRBJ1-5,CASSFRVEQPQHF,TGTGCCAGCAGTTTCAGGGTCGAGCAGCCCCAGCATTTT
few,TRBD2,TRBV5-1,TRBJ2-1,CASGLAGVANEQFF,TGCGCCAGCGGACTAGCGGGAGTGGCCAATGAGCAGTTCTTC
few,TRBD1,TRBV7-9,TRBJ1-3,CASSSFGTDSGNTIYF,TGTGCCAGCAGCTCCTTCGGGACAGACTCTGGAAACACCATATATTTT
few,TRBD2,TRBV7-2,TRBJ2-7,CASSDTGTSWYEQYF,TGTGCCAGCAGCGATACCGGGACTAGTTGGTACGAGCAGTACTTC
.,.,TRBV7-8,TRBJ2-1,CASSLDERGFYNEQFF,TGTGCCAGCAGCTTAGATGAGAGGGGCTTCTACAATGAGCAGTTCTTC
.,TRBD2,TRBV20-1,TRBJ2-7,CSGGTSGGPDTIYEQYF,TGCAGTGGTGGGACTAGCGGGGGCCCCGATACTATCTACGAGCAGTACTTC
.,.,TRBV7-9,TRBJ1-6,CASSSGDNSPLHF,TGTGCCAGCAGCTCCGGGGACAATTCACCCCTCCACTTT
.,.,TRBV3-1,TRBJ2-7,CASSLSYGPRSYEQYF,TGTGCCAGCAGCCTTTCGTACGGACCTCGATCCTACGAGCAGTACTTC
few,TRBD1,TRBV11-2,TRBJ2-3,CASSSPPEGTGVSDTQYF,TGTGCCAGCAGCTCCCCACCGGAGGGGACAGGGGTTTCAGATACGCAGTATTTT
.,.,TRBV27,TRBJ1-6,CASSLSSSEDFNSPLHF,TGTGCCAGCAGTTTATCGTCGTCGGAGGATTTTAATTCACCCCTCCACTTT
.,.,TRBV3-1,TRBJ2-3,CASSHSSLSSTDTQYF,TGTGCCAGCAGCCATAGTTCTTTATCTAGCACAGATACGCAGTATTTT
few,TRBD2,TRBV29-1,TRBJ2-7,CSVAGGGYEQYF,TGCAGCGTTGCGGGGGGTGGGTACGAGCAGTACTTC
few,TRBD1,TRBV4-1,TRBJ2-7,CASSPHEGQGRFEQYF,TGCGCCAGCAGCCCTCATGAAGGACAGGGGAGGTTTGAGCAGTACTTC
.,.,TRBV7-2,TRBJ2-1,CASSYTMAREQFF,TGTGCCAGCAGCTATACAATGGCCAGGGAGCAGTTCTTC
.,.,TRBV6-1,TRBJ1-1,CASSQARATEAFF,TGTGCCAGCAGTCAGGCCAGGGCTACTGAAGCTTTCTTT
many,.,TRBV29-1,TRBJ2-3,CSVLIVDSTDTQYF,TGCAGCGTCCTTATTGTTGACAGTACAGATACGCAGTATTTT
medium-sized,TRBD2,TRBV27,TRBJ2-2,CASSSNRLAGNTGELFF,TGTGCCAGCAGTTCCAATAGACTAGCGGGGAACACCGGGGAGCTGTTTTTT
.,TRBD1,TRBV20-1,TRBJ2-7,CSAETGALYEQYF,TGCAGTGCAGAGACAGGGGCGCTCTACGAGCAGTACTTC
few,.,TRBV9,TRBJ1-2,CASSQSSPYGYTF,TGTGCCAGCAGCCAGAGTTCCCCCTATGGCTACACCTTC
few,.,TRBV12-3/TRBV12-4,TRBJ2-5,CASNRGGQETQYF,TGTGCCAGCAATAGAGGGGGCCAAGAGACCCAGTACTTC
many,TRBD1,TRBV5-1,TRBJ2-2,CASSLEDRGDTGELFF,TGCGCCAGCAGCTTGGAAGACAGGGGTGATACCGGGGAGCTGTTTTTT
few,.,TRBV4-1,TRBJ2-3,CASSQIPDGTDTQYF,TGCGCCAGCAGCCAGATACCGGACGGCACAGATACGCAGTATTTT
.,.,TRBV7-2,TRBJ2-1,CASSTYGFEQFF,TGTGCCAGCAGCACCTACGGGTTTGAGCAGTTCTTC
.,TRBD2,TRBV5-6,TRBJ2-2,CASSSQGLQNTGELFF,TGTGCCAGCAGCTCCCAGGGACTACAAAACACCGGGGAGCTGTTTTTT
.,.,TRBV5-1,TRBJ1-6,CASSLLPSGRRLGISPLHF,TGCGCCAGCAGCCTACTACCTTCGGGGAGGCGATTGGGGATTTCACCCCTCCACTTT
many,TRBD1,TRBV5-6,TRBJ1-5,CASSFGQGVQPQHF,TGTGCCAGCAGCTTCGGACAGGGGGTCCAGCCCCAGCATTTT
.,.,TRBV21-1,TRBJ2-4,CASSKKRQRRIHLLLAKNIQYF,TGTGCCAGCAGCAAAAAACGACAGCGTAGGATACATCTCTTACTAGCCAAAAACATTCAGTACTTC
.,.,TRBV28,TRBJ2-1,CASSLLANRYNEQFF,TGTGCCAGCAGTTTATTGGCTAACCGGTACAATGAGCAGTTCTTC
few,TRBD1,TRBV4-1,TRBJ2-2,CASSQPDRGRTGELFF,TGCGCCAGCAGCCAACCCGACAGGGGACGAACCGGGGAGCTGTTTTTT
.,.,TRBV7-8,TRBJ1-5,CASSRQWVSNQPQHF,TGTGCCAGCAGCCGACAGTGGGTTAGCAATCAGCCCCAGCATTTT
many,.,TRBV3-1,TRBJ2-5,CASSQGEGRETQYF,TGTGCCAGCAGCCAAGGCGAGGGGAGGGAGACCCAGTACTTC
.,.,TRBV6-2/TRBV6-3,TRBJ2-7,CASSPGPNEQYF,TGTGCCAGCAGTCCAGGCCCCAACGAGCAGTACTTC
many,.,TRBV12-3/TRBV12-4,TRBJ1-3,CASSGAGEITIYF,TGTGCCAGCAGTGGGGCAGGGGAAATCACCATATATTTT
many,TRBD1,TRBV12-3/TRBV12-4,TRBJ2-7,CASSPPGQPYEQYF,TGTGCCAGCAGTCCTCCGGGACAGCCCTACGAGCAGTACTTC
.,TRBD1,TRBV5-1,TRBJ1-2,CASSLEGGSYGYTF,TGCGCCAGCAGCTTGGAAGGGGGCAGCTATGGCTACACCTTC
few,.,TRBV12-3/TRBV12-4,TRBJ2-1,CASSFAPGNEQFF,TGTGCCAGCAGTTTCGCTCCCGGCAATGAGCAGTTCTTC
few,.,TRBV12-3/TRBV12-4,TRBJ2-3,CASSFRGGTDTQYF,TGTGCCAGCAGTTTCAGGGGCGGCACAGATACGCAGTATTTT
few,.,TRBV12-3/TRBV12-4,TRBJ2-7,CASSSRDPSYEQYF,TGTGCCAGCAGTTCCCGGGACCCCTCCTACGAGCAGTACTTC
.,.,TRBV4-1,TRBJ2-7,CASSQESRETYEQYF,TGCGCCAGCAGCCAAGAGTCAAGGGAAACCTACGAGCAGTACTTC
few,.,TRBV7-6,TRBJ2-7,CASSLGVGTSYEQYF,TGTGCCAGCAGCTTAGGAGTGGGGACCTCCTACGAGCAGTACTTC
.,.,TRBV7-9,TRBJ1-1,CATGRGENTEAFF,TGTGCCACCGGAAGGGGCGAGAACACTGAAGCTTTCTTT
.,.,TRBV7-9,TRBJ2-1,CASSLVSASSYNEQFF,TGTGCCAGCAGCTTAGTGTCGGCTAGCTCCTACAATGAGCAGTTCTTC
.,TRBD1,TRBV12-5,TRBJ1-2,CASGLGTGDYGYTF,TGTGCTAGTGGTTTGGGGACAGGAGACTATGGCTACACCTTC